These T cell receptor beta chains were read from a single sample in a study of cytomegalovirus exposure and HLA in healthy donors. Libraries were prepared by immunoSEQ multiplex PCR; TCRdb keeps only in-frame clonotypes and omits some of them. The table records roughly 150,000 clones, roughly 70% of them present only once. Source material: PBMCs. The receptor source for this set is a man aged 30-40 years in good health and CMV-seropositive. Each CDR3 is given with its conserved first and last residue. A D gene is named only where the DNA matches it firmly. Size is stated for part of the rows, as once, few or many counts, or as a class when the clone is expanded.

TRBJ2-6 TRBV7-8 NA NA CASSSPRGSGANVLTF TGTGCCAGCAGCTCACCCCGGGGCTCTGGGGCCAACGTCCTGACTTTC
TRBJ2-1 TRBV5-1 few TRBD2 CASSLGTSLYNEQFF TGCGCCAGCAGTCTGGGGACTAGCCTATACAATGAGCAGTTCTTC
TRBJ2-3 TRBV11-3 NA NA CASSLGAGSTDTQYF TGTGCCAGCAGCTTAGGGGCAGGCAGCACAGATACGCAGTATTTT
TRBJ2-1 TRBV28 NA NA CASILASSRADEQFF TGTGCCAGCATTCTCGCCTCCTCCAGGGCCGATGAGCAGTTCTTC
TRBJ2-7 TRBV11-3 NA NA CASSPPWEGRGSYEQYF TGTGCCAGCAGCCCTCCGTGGGAGGGAAGGGGGAGCTACGAGCAGTACTTC
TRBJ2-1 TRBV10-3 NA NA CATHPGVGNRAVDEQFF TGTGCCACCCACCCGGGGGTCGGGAATCGGGCCGTGGATGAGCAGTTCTTC
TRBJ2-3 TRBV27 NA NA CASSFREDTQYF TGTGCCAGCAGTTTTCGGGAAGATACGCAGTATTTT
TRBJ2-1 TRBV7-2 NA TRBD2 CASRTGTSGYNEQFF TGTGCCAGCAGGACCGGGACTAGCGGGTACAATGAGCAGTTCTTC
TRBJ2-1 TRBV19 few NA CASSRGDSPYNEQFF TGTGCCAGTAGTAGGGGGGACAGTCCCTACAATGAGCAGTTCTTC
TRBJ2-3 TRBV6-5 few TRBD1 CASSYTGTGITDTQYF TGTGCCAGCAGTTACACCGGGACAGGAATCACAGATACGCAGTATTTT
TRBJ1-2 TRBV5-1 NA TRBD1 CASRFGGTGAGYTF TGCGCCAGCAGGTTCGGCGGGACAGGGGCTGGCTACACCTTC
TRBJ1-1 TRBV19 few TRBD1 CASNPRTGSTTEAFF TGTGCCAGTAATCCAAGGACAGGGTCGACCACTGAAGCTTTCTTT
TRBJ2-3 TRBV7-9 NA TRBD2 CASSKLAGRTDTQYF TGTGCCAGCAGCAAACTAGCGGGGCGCACAGATACGCAGTATTTT
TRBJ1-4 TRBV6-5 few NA CASSYRGQSNEKLFF TGTGCCAGCAGTTACCGGGGACAATCAAATGAAAAACTGTTTTTT
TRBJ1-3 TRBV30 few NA CAWSPGSSGNTIYF TGTGCCTGGAGTCCGGGTAGCTCTGGAAACACCATATATTTT